This passage covers 16 T cell receptor beta chains from one sample sequenced in a study of T cell changes during pregnancy in multiple sclerosis. This table comes from immunoSEQ multiplex PCR, and its TCRdb copy is limited to in-frame clones, with some not included. The sample has some 100,000 clones; around nine tenths are singletons. The specimen comprised peripheral blood, sampled in the second trimester of pregnancy. The source is a female donor with multiple sclerosis, enrolled in a pregnancy study.

The chain couples TRBV6-1 to TRBJ1-4, with a weak D call TRBD1 (5 bases). The CDR3 extends over 12 amino acids. Germline lookup yields CDR1 MNHNS and CDR2 SASEGT. Trimming removed 2 bases from V and 12 bases from J, with 10 bases in between. The CDR3 region has the DNA TGTGCCAGCAGTGAATATCCGGGGGAACTGTTTTTT. It encodes CASSEYPGELFF.

This sequence joins TRBV19 and TRBJ1-5; TRBD1 might be the D (5 bases). Germline V gene lookup returns CDR1 LNHDA and CDR2 SQIVND (reference sequence). The CDR3 extends over 13 amino acids. Trimming left V 5 bases short and J 6 bases short, with 11 bases between. The CDR3 nucleotides read TGTGCCAGTAGTCAGGGTAGGGTTCAGCCCCAGCATTTT. Protein sequence: CASSQGRVQPQHF.

The chain is built from TRBV19 and TRBJ2-1; 7 bases align to TRBD2. The CDR3 totals 15 residues. CDR1 is LNHDA, CDR2 SQIVND, per germline (reference sequence). V lost 3 bases and J lost 5; bases outside the gene matches: 7. CDR3 sequence reads: CASSIPQRGNNEQFF. CDR3 nucleotide sequence: TGTGCCAGTAGTATTCCCCAGCGGGGAAACAATGAGCAGTTCTTC.

This chain connects TRBV10-2 to TRBJ1-1; D is uncertain. Germline CDR1 WSHSY, CDR2 SAAADI. Trimming pared 6 bases from V and 3 bases from J, leaving 11 bases between. CDR3 length equals 13 residues. The DNA of the CDR3 is TGCGCCAGCAGAGAATGGCAGTACACTGAAGCTTTCTTT. The encoded protein is CASREWQYTEAFF.

This CDR3 reads CASSSLTGGGNTIYF. The CDR3 bases are TGTGCCAGCAGCTCCCTGACAGGGGGCGGAAACACCATATATTTT. This chain connects TRBV11-2 to TRBJ1-3, with TRBD1 matching over 10 bases. Unmatched junction bases numbered 4, after V lost 4 bases and J lost 4 bases. The CDR3 contains 15 residues. Per germline, CDR1 SGHAT and CDR2 FQNNGV.

This clone occurred a few times. The chain has TRBV19 and TRBJ1-6; no clear D. Trimming shortened V by 3 bases and J by 5 bases, and 8 bases separated the two germline ends. The germline gives CDR1 LNHDA, CDR2 SQIVND (reference sequence). CDR3 size: 14 residues. This CDR3 reads CASSIEGDNSPLHF. For the CDR3, the DNA is TGTGCCAGTAGTATCGAGGGCGATAATTCACCCCTCCACTTT.

The gene calls are TRBV28 and TRBJ1-5, with 12 bases that match TRBD1. After removal of 6 bases from V and 6 bases from J, the junction contained 9 bases not matched to a gene. The CDR3 is 16 amino acids. Germline V CDR1 and CDR2: MDHEN, SYDVKM. CDR3 coding DNA: TGTGCCAGCAGCGATTCCGGGACAGGGGGCGGTCAGCCCCAGCATTTT. This translates into CASSDSGTGGGQPQHF.

This clone was recorded once. The rearrangement links TRBV13 to TRBJ2-7, with D tentatively TRBD1 (6 bases). The germline gives CDR1 PRHDT, CDR2 FYEKMQ (reference sequence). The CDR3 loop spans 14 amino acids. V was trimmed by 5 bases and J by 3 bases, leaving 14 bases between them. The CDR3 nucleotides are TGTGCCAGCAGCCTGGGGACAAAAGGCTACGAGCAGTACTTC. Its protein product is CASSLGTKGYEQYF.

This clone showed up just once. The chain has TRBV9 and TRBJ2-1; 11 bases match TRBD2. Germline CDR1 SGDLS, CDR2 YYNGEE. The V segment lost 3 bases and the J segment 1 base; nucleotides outside the gene matches: 12. The CDR3 is 19 amino acids. The CDR3 region is CASSARLAGGRGSYNEQFF. As DNA, the CDR3 is TGTGCCAGCAGCGCCCGGCTAGCGGGAGGCAGAGGGTCCTACAATGAGCAGTTCTTC.

The J gene is TRBJ2-7, the V gene TRBV6-1; TRBD2 agrees at 8 bases. The CDR3 is 14 amino acids. In germline, CDR1 is MNHNS, CDR2 SASEGT. With 10 bases clipped from V and 2 bases from J, the junction kept 10 bases outside the gene matches. CDR3 bases: TGTGCCACCCGACGGGAGGGAAATACCTACGAGCAGTACTTC. It encodes CATRREGNTYEQYF.

The chain couples TRBV7-8 to TRBJ2-1; tentatively, D is TRBD2 (5 bases). Germline loops: CDR1 SGHVS, CDR2 FQNEAQ. CDR3 length equals 14 residues. Trimming took off 8 bases at V and 5 bases at J, with 16 bases between the two ends. The CDR3 loop reads CASHWQRPNNEQFF. The CDR3 DNA reads as TGTGCCAGCCATTGGCAGCGGCCTAACAATGAGCAGTTCTTC.

V usage is TRBV23-1 and J usage is TRBJ1-5, with TRBD1 identical over 8 bases. TRBV23-1 is an open reading frame, and its role is uncertain. V lost 7 bases and J lost 3; bases outside the gene matches: 5. This CDR3 region has 14 residues. The CDR3 loop reads CASISGQDNQPQHF. CDR3 nucleotide sequence: TGCGCCAGCATATCGGGACAGGACAATCAGCCCCAGCATTTT.

V gene TRBV5-1 combines with J gene TRBJ1-4; TRBD1 aligns across 9 bases. Germline values: CDR1 SGHRS, CDR2 YFSETQ. This CDR3 has 16 residues. After removal of 6 bases from V and 4 bases from J, the junction contained 10 bases not matched to a gene. The CDR3 region has the DNA TGCGCCAGCACTAAGGACAGGGGCCTTTGTAATGAAAAACTGTTTTTT. Translated, it gives CASTKDRGLCNEKLFF.

Here the CDR3 reads CASSLASLGVDYGYTF. CDR3 bases: TGCGCCAGCAGCTTGGCCTCTTTAGGGGTGGACTATGGCTACACCTTC. The rearrangement links TRBV5-1 to TRBJ1-2; D perhaps matches TRBD1 (5 bases). CDR1 is SGHRS, CDR2 YFSETQ, per germline. The CDR3 consists of 16 residues. Deletions cut 0 bases from V and 3 bases from J, with 15 bases between.

The chain links TRBV30 to TRBJ1-2; possibly TRBD1 for D (5 bases). CDR1 and CDR2 from the germline V gene are GTSNPN and SVGIG (reference sequence). CDR3 length: 14 amino acids. V was pared by 1 base and J by 0 bases, with 9 bases between. The DNA of the CDR3 is TGTGCCTGGAGTGGGACACCTACTAACTATGGCTACACCTTC. Residues: CAWSGTPTNYGYTF.

The genes are TRBV4-1 and TRBJ1-4, with D unresolved. The germline gives CDR1 MGHRA, CDR2 YSYEKL. CDR3 length: 15 amino acids. The germline V and J ends were trimmed by 0 bases and 10 bases, with 15 bases remaining between them. CDR3 protein: CASSQESIVTVKLFF. As DNA, the CDR3 is TGCGCCAGCAGCCAAGAATCTATAGTGACTGTAAAACTGTTTTTT.